This T cell receptor beta chain was sequenced for a study of cytomegalovirus exposure and HLA in healthy donors. PCR employed 60 Vbeta and 13 Jbeta primers. The assay was immunoSEQ multiplex PCR, and TCRdb's table has in-frame clones only and misses some. The sample contains approximately 100,000 clones, around 83% of which appear only once. Between the trimmed V and J ends, which lost 0 bases and 6 bases, there was a span of 12 bases. The CDR3 is made up of 14 amino acids. The V gene's germline CDR1 is LGHNA and CDR2 YSLEER. The chain couples TRBV4-3 to TRBJ2-7; D is undetermined. The sequencing sample was made of PBMCs. This TCR was recovered from a woman younger than 30 in good health and CMV-seronegative. CDR3 amino acids: CASSQEVAVLEQYF. CDR3 sequence (DNA): TGCGCCAGCAGCCAAGAGGTGGCAGTTCTCGAGCAGTACTTC.